This TCR beta chain is from a study of cytomegalovirus exposure and HLA in healthy donors. Findings and limits, study-wide: Most of the TCR beta V segments (in an earlier analysis) were productive either about 90% or about 30% of the time. There were under 200 TCR beta chains listed as cytomegalovirus-associated.

There are a few counts of this clone. Antigen: not known. Trimming left V 4 bases short and J 6 bases short, with 13 bases between. CDR1 and CDR2 from the germline V gene are SGHRS and YFSETQ. This CDR3 region has 14 residues. In the PCR, 60 Vbeta and 13 Jbeta primers were used. Profiled with immunoSEQ multiplex PCR; TCRdb holds only in-frame clones, not every one. The sample carries 49,000 or so clones, 81% recorded once. This TCR was recovered from a boy aged 5-17 years in good health and CMV-seropositive. The J gene is TRBJ1-4, the V gene TRBV5-1; possibly TRBD1 for D (6 bases). The specimen was PBMCs. This chain's CDR3 is CASSPDSLYEKLFF. The CDR3 DNA reads as TGCGCCAGCAGCCCGGACAGTCTATATGAAAAACTGTTTTTT.